The 29 T cell receptor beta chains below all came from one sample that was sequenced in a study of T cell responses to AZD1222 COVID-19 vaccine. Data came from immunoSEQ multiplex PCR; TCRdb stores just in-frame clones and leaves some out. The sample has around 200,000 clones, 85% to 90% seen once. The sample in question was peripheral blood, obtained on day 0 of AZD1222 vaccination. The source of these receptors is an adult in good health.

The chain is built from TRBV6-1 and TRBJ2-1, with D possibly TRBD1 on 6 matching bases. The V and J ends lost 0 bases and 4 bases respectively, with 10 bases between them. Germline V lookup: CDR1 MNHNS, CDR2 SASEGT. There are 15 residues in the CDR3. The CDR3 coding sequence is TGTGCCAGCAGTGAAGCGAAAGGACAGTACAATGAGCAGTTCTTC. It specifies CASSEAKGQYNEQFF.

The rearrangement uses TRBV12-3 or TRBV12-4 and TRBJ2-2, with D maybe TRBD2 (5 bases). The CDR3 is made up of 11 amino acids. V lost 6 bases, J lost 6 bases, and 5 bases lay in between. For the CDR3, the DNA is TGTGCCAGCAGAGCGGCCGGGGAGCTGTTTTTT. Residues: CASRAAGELFF.

The chain employs TRBV6-5 and TRBJ2-2; D could derive from TRBD1 or TRBD2 (6 bases each). The germline CDR1 and CDR2 sequences are MNHEY and SVGAGI. The CDR3 totals 15 residues. V was pared by 4 bases and J by 0 bases, with 9 bases between. The CDR3 coding sequence is TGTGCCAGCAGTTCCGGGGGCCCGAACACCGGGGAGCTGTTTTTT. Translation: CASSSGGPNTGELFF.

CDR3 in DNA: TGCGCCAGCAGTTTAGAAAAGGTTGCAGCCGGGACAGGGACCTACGAGCAGTACTTC. Translating gives CASSLEKVAAGTGTYEQYF. This rearrangement joins TRBV10-2 to TRBJ2-7, with 9 bases fitting TRBD1. V trimming: 5 bases; J trimming: 2 bases; junction bases outside the gene matches: 19. Per germline, CDR1 WSHSY and CDR2 SAAADI. This CDR3 has 19 amino acids.

The J gene is TRBJ1-2, the V gene TRBV2, with D possibly TRBD1 on 6 matching bases. The ends were cut back, 0 bases at V and 1 base at J, with 9 bases in the middle. The CDR3 runs 15 residues. Germline V gene sequence: CDR1 SNHLY, CDR2 FYNNEI. CDR3: CASSEARTDNYGYTF. The CDR3 nucleotides are TGTGCCAGCAGTGAAGCCCGGACAGATAACTATGGCTACACCTTC.

The genes are TRBV3-1 (or the pseudogene TRBV3-2) and TRBJ1-4; D perhaps matches TRBD1 (5 bases). Trimming took 2 bases from V and 6 from J, leaving 10 bases between them. Germline CDR1 reads LGHDT; CDR2 reads YNNKEL (reference sequence). The CDR3 has 14 residues. This CDR3 is CASSQQGLDEKLFF. The CDR3 DNA reads as TGTGCCAGCAGCCAACAGGGTCTGGATGAAAAACTGTTTTTT.

The rearrangement uses TRBV6-2 or TRBV6-3 and TRBJ2-1; D may be TRBD2 (6 bases). CDR3 length equals 15 residues. Germline V lookup: CDR1 MNHEY, CDR2 SVGEGT. Trimming pared 6 bases from V and 3 bases from J, leaving 15 bases between. The CDR3 loop is CASSLWGDDYNEQFF. The CDR3, as DNA: TGTGCCAGCAGCCTGTGGGGGGATGACTACAATGAGCAGTTCTTC.

The CDR3, as DNA: TGTGCCAGCAGTTCCGAACTAGCGGGGACGAGAAAGACCCAGTACTTC. It is translated as CASSSELAGTRKTQYF. The chain is built from TRBV6-6 and TRBJ2-5, with 10 bases lining up with TRBD2. V lost 4 bases to trimming and J lost 6 bases; unmatched junction nucleotides: 11. The length of the CDR3 is 16 residues. In germline, CDR1 is MNHNY, CDR2 SVGAGI (reference sequence).

The chain is built from TRBV28 and TRBJ1-6; D gene unclear. The CDR3 consists of 14 residues. Trimming shortened V by 1 base and J by 8 bases, and 9 bases separated the two germline ends. Germline CDR1 reads MDHEN; CDR2 reads SYDVKM. CDR3 sequence: CASSLSDLYSPLHF. CDR3 coding DNA: TGTGCCAGCAGTTTATCAGACCTTTATTCACCCCTCCACTTT.

This clone was seen just once. This chain connects TRBV6-6 to TRBJ1-5; 8 bases line up with TRBD1. This CDR3 has 15 amino acids. V lost 0 bases to trimming and J lost 6 bases; unmatched junction nucleotides: 4. Germline-derived CDR1 and CDR2 are MNHNY and SVGAGI (reference sequence). CDR3 protein: CASSYSSGQGQPQHF. DNA of the CDR3: TGTGCCAGCAGTTACTCGTCAGGACAGGGTCAGCCCCAGCATTTT.

The chain links TRBV18 to TRBJ1-1; weak D call: TRBD1 (5 bases). CDR3 length: 15 amino acids. Trimming removed 5 bases at V and 1 base at J, with 14 bases between. CDR1 and CDR2 from the germline V gene are KGHSH and LQKENI. As DNA, the CDR3 is TGTGCCAGCTCAGACCAGGGTGAGGGGAACACTGAAGCTTTCTTT. Amino acid sequence: CASSDQGEGNTEAFF.

The DNA for the CDR3 is TGTGCCAGCAGTGAATTCGGCAACTACTATGGCTACACCTTC. It translates to CASSEFGNYYGYTF. This sequence joins TRBV6-1 and TRBJ1-2; D not certain. Trimming left V 2 bases short and J 3 bases short, with 10 bases between. The CDR3 extends over 14 amino acids. The germline CDR1 and CDR2 sequences are MNHNS and SASEGT.

This clone is a singleton in its sample. The V and J genes are TRBV6-2 or TRBV6-3 and TRBJ1-1; D is uncertain. The germline V gene has CDR1 MNHEY and CDR2 SVGEGT. This CDR3 has 13 amino acids. V was shortened by 4 bases and J by 0 bases, with 6 bases between the two germline ends. CDR3 region: CASSFNLNTEAFF. CDR3 bases: TGTGCCAGCAGTTTTAACCTGAACACTGAAGCTTTCTTT.

The chain links TRBV6-1 to TRBJ1-2, with no clear D. CDR3 length equals 19 residues. V was trimmed by 0 bases and J by 4 bases, leaving 24 bases between them. Per the germline V gene, CDR1 is MNHNS and CDR2 is SASEGT. This CDR3 is CASSEALLEALPDTYGYTF. The DNA for the CDR3 is TGTGCCAGCAGTGAAGCGCTTCTAGAAGCGCTTCCAGACACCTATGGCTACACCTTC.

The J gene is TRBJ1-6, the V gene TRBV2; perhaps TRBD1 as D (5 bases). Germline CDR1 is SNHLY and CDR2 is FYNNEI. Between the trimmed V and J ends, which lost 5 bases and 6 bases, there was a span of 14 bases. This CDR3 is 15 amino acids long. CDR3 sequence (DNA): TGTGCCAGCAGTTGGAAGGTTGGGGGTAATTCACCCCTCCACTTT. Translation gives CASSWKVGGNSPLHF.

The genes are TRBV29-1 and TRBJ1-5, with a tentative D call TRBD1 (5 bases). The ends were cut back, 5 bases at V and 0 bases at J, with 26 bases in the middle. The CDR3 totals 19 residues. Germline assignment: CDR1 SQVTM and CDR2 ANQGSEA. The CDR3 sequence is CSVIVSRLRQIYSNQPQHF. As DNA, the CDR3 is TGCAGCGTTATTGTCAGCCGGTTGAGACAGATTTATAGCAATCAGCCCCAGCATTTT.

The chain links TRBV5-1 to TRBJ2-7; TRBD2 is a possible D gene (7 bases). The CDR3 runs 15 residues. The ends were cut back, 2 bases at V and 3 bases at J, with 15 bases in the middle. Germline loops: CDR1 SGHRS, CDR2 YFSETQ. This chain's CDR3 is CASSFDRGANYEQYF. In DNA, the CDR3 is TGCGCCAGCAGCTTTGACCGGGGGGCCAACTACGAGCAGTACTTC.

V gene TRBV4-1 combines with J gene TRBJ1-1, with TRBD1 matching 9 bases. CDR1 and CDR2 from the germline V gene are MGHRA and YSYEKL. The CDR3 runs 15 residues. V was pared by 2 bases and J by 5 bases, with 6 bases of the junction left unmatched. The CDR3 sequence: CASSQMGQGGTEAFF. CDR3 DNA sequence: TGCGCCAGCAGCCAAATGGGACAGGGTGGGACTGAAGCTTTCTTT.

This chain's CDR3 is CASSQSGTGETQYF. The CDR3 coding sequence is TGTGCCAGCAGCCAATCGGGGACCGGGGAGACCCAGTACTTC. The chain uses TRBV3-1 (or the pseudogene TRBV3-2) and TRBJ2-5; D tentatively fits TRBD1 or TRBD2 (5 bases each). V was pared by 2 bases and J by 5 bases, with 12 bases between. Germline V CDR1 and CDR2: LGHDT, YNNKEL (reference sequence). This CDR3 has 14 amino acids.

The chain links TRBV5-5 to TRBJ1-2; no definite D call. Trimming pared 0 bases from V and 4 bases from J, leaving 7 bases between. Germline CDR1 SGHKS, CDR2 YYEKEE (reference sequence). The CDR3 is 13 residues long. CDR3 amino acids: CASSLAQSYGYTF. CDR3 nucleotides: TGTGCCAGCAGCTTGGCGCAGAGCTATGGCTACACCTTC.

This chain uses TRBV19 with TRBJ2-5, with a tentative D call TRBD1 (6 bases). Germline CDR1 LNHDA, CDR2 SQIVND (reference sequence). V lost 1 base and J lost 9, with 9 bases in between. The CDR3 covers 12 residues. The CDR3 DNA follows: TGTGCCAGTAGTATAGGCCGGACAGCCCAGTACTTC. Translating it yields CASSIGRTAQYF.

The chain uses TRBV5-8 and TRBJ1-1, with D uncertain. The ends were cut back, 0 bases at V and 4 bases at J, with 7 bases in the middle. Germline V gives CDR1 SGHTS, CDR2 YDEGEE. This CDR3 has 13 amino acids. The CDR3 DNA sequence: TGTGCCAGCAGCTTGGGAGGGCGCACTGAAGCTTTCTTT. Residues: CASSLGGRTEAFF.

This chain joins TRBV9 and TRBJ1-1; TRBD1 is a possible D gene (6 bases). The V gene's germline CDR1 is SGDLS and CDR2 YYNGEE. The CDR3 is 17 residues long. V was pared by 3 bases and J by 1 base, with 19 bases between. The chain's CDR3 is CASSGQGGGTQNTEAFF. In DNA, the CDR3 is TGTGCCAGCAGCGGTCAGGGAGGGGGGACCCAGAACACTGAAGCTTTCTTT.

This clone was picked up one time. The V gene is TRBV14, the J gene TRBJ1-5; TRBD1 aligns across 9 bases. The CDR3 consists of 15 residues. Germline V CDR1 and CDR2: SGHDN, FVKESK. Trimming cost V 1 base and J 4 bases; bases outside gene matches: 2. DNA of the CDR3: TGTGCCAGCAGCCAAGGGACAGGGGCGAATCAGCCCCAGCATTTT. Translation gives CASSQGTGANQPQHF. Using reference TRBV14 and TRBJ1-5 for the parts outside the CDR3, the full variable domain is EAGVTQFPSHSVIEKGQTVTLRCDPISGHDNLYWYRRVMGKEIKFLLHFVKESKQDESGMPNNRFLAERTGGTYSTLKVQPAELEDSGVYFCASSQGTGANQPQHFGDGTRLSIL.

The chain has TRBV5-4 and TRBJ2-1; a weak D match, TRBD2 (6 bases). The germline V gene has CDR1 SGHNT and CDR2 YYREEE (reference sequence). Trimming pared 1 base from V and 1 base from J, leaving 12 bases between. CDR3 size: 16 residues. Written as DNA, the CDR3 is TGTGCCAGCAGCTTGTACGGGGGTCCTTCCTACAATGAGCAGTTCTTC. It yields the protein CASSLYGGPSYNEQFF.

The genes are TRBV7-2 and TRBJ2-4; D remains unclear. Germline assignment: CDR1 SGHTA and CDR2 FQGNSA. V was cut by 2 bases and J by 10 bases, with 6 bases left in between. The CDR3 length is 11 residues. Here the CDR3 reads CASSLRHIQYF. The CDR3 bases are TGTGCCAGCAGCTTACGTCATATTCAGTACTTC. The complete variable domain, with remaining parts taken from reference TRBV7-2 and TRBJ2-4, reads GAGVSQSPSNKVTEKGKDVELRCDPISGHTALYWYRQSLGQGLEFLIYFQGNSAPDKSGLPSDRFSAERTGGSVSTLTIQRTQQEDSAVYLCASSLRHIQYFGAGTRLSVL.

The chain has TRBV6-1 and TRBJ2-7; a weak D match, TRBD1 (6 bases). Germline values: CDR1 MNHNS, CDR2 SASEGT. There are 16 residues in the CDR3. The V end was cut by 2 bases, the J end by 3 bases, with 17 bases between. In nucleotides, the CDR3 is TGTGCCAGCAGTGAATCTCAGTACCGGGACATCTACGAGCAGTACTTC. Translated: CASSESQYRDIYEQYF.

This clone was detected a few times. This chain connects TRBV7-9 to TRBJ2-1; a possible D gene is TRBD2 (6 bases). V was clipped by 4 bases and J by 0 bases, with 19 bases between them. The CDR3 length is 18 residues. Germline V gene data show CDR1 as SEHNR and CDR2 as FQNEAQ (reference sequence). The CDR3 region is CASSWVGRGPSSYNEQFF. The DNA for the CDR3 is TGTGCCAGCAGCTGGGTGGGGCGGGGTCCGAGCTCCTACAATGAGCAGTTCTTC. Based on the CDR3 plus reference TRBV7-9 and TRBJ2-1, the full variable domain is DTGVSQNPRHKITKRGQNVTFRCDPISEHNRLYWYRQTLGQGPEFLTYFQNEAQLEKSRLLSDRFSAERPKGSFSTLEIQRTEQGDSAMYLCASSWVGRGPSSYNEQFFGPGTRLTVL.

Comments on this clone: This clone may be a read error of a much larger clone one base away. This chain's CDR3 is CASSDNGGSYNEQFF. The CDR3 DNA follows: TGTGCCAGCAGTGACAACGGGGGCTCCTACAATGAGCAGTTCTTC. The chain recombines TRBV6-4 with TRBJ2-1; a weak D match, TRBD2 (6 bases). Germline values: CDR1 MRHNA, CDR2 SNTAGT. Trimming stripped 2 bases from V and 0 bases from J, with 8 bases between. The CDR3 has 15 residues.